The 24 T cell receptor beta chains below all came from one sample that was sequenced in a study of cytomegalovirus exposure and HLA in healthy donors. Primers: 60 Vbeta forward and 13 Jbeta reverse. Generated by immunoSEQ multiplex PCR, the TCRdb table keeps only in-frame clones and is missing some. The sample has roughly 200,000 clones, over 75% seen once. The sequenced sample consisted of PBMCs. These receptor sequences come from a woman aged 45-60 years in good health and CMV-seronegative.

The rearrangement joins TRBV6-5 to TRBJ2-7; the match to TRBD2 covers 9 bases. CDR1 is MNHEY, CDR2 SVGAGI, per germline. CDR3 size: 15 residues. Trimming removed 6 bases from V and 0 bases from J; junction bases left unmatched: 6. CDR3 nucleotides: TGTGCCAGCAGCCCCGATAGCGGGAGCTCCTACGAGCAGTACTTC. Translated, it gives CASSPDSGSSYEQYF.

V is TRBV29-1 and J is TRBJ2-7; 13 positions match TRBD2. The trim removed 5 bases at V and 4 bases at J, leaving 2 bases unmatched. Germline V CDR1 and CDR2: SQVTM, ANQGSEA. The CDR3 totals 13 residues. The CDR3 bases are TGCAGCGTTAGGACTAGCGGGAGTTACGAGCAGTACTTC. As protein: CSVRTSGSYEQYF.

This clone is a singleton in its sample. The chain is built from TRBV27 and TRBJ2-2; tentatively, D is TRBD2 (6 bases). From germline, CDR1 is MNHEY and CDR2 SMNVEV (reference sequence). V shed 5 bases and J shed 7 bases, with 20 bases lying between them. The CDR3 length is 16 residues. The CDR3 sequence: CASSEAGGLFGGELFF. Written as DNA, the CDR3 is TGTGCCAGCAGTGAAGCCGGGGGTTTATTCGGCGGGGAGCTGTTTTTT.

The chain carries TRBV11-2 and TRBJ2-1; a weak D match, TRBD2 (6 bases). V lost 5 bases to trimming and J lost 7 bases, with 15 bases between them. Germline assignment: CDR1 SGHAT and CDR2 FQNNGV. The length of the CDR3 is 14 residues. The CDR3: CASSPRGEGNEQFF. Here the CDR3 DNA reads TGTGCCAGCAGCCCGCGGGGTGAGGGGAATGAGCAGTTCTTC.

This clone was found a few times. The chain has TRBV28 and TRBJ2-2, with D perhaps matching TRBD2 (5 bases). Trimming left V 2 bases short and J 3 bases short, with 13 bases between. Germline CDR1 reads MDHEN; CDR2 reads SYDVKM. The CDR3 sequence is 16 residues long. CDR3 bases: TGTGCCAGCAGTTTAGTCCCCTCGGGGTACACCGGGGAGCTGTTTTTT. The encoded protein is CASSLVPSGYTGELFF.

V usage is TRBV28 and J usage is TRBJ1-1, with D uncertain. Germline CDR1 MDHEN, CDR2 SYDVKM. The CDR3 is 11 amino acids. V shed 6 bases and J shed 1 base, with 3 bases lying between them. The CDR3 DNA is TGTGCCAGCAGCTCGAACACTGAAGCTTTCTTT. Translated, it gives CASSSNTEAFF.

V gene TRBV5-1 combines with J gene TRBJ2-1, with 7 bases fitting TRBD1. Germline CDR1 is SGHRS and CDR2 is YFSETQ. After removal of 6 bases from V and 1 base from J, the junction contained 10 bases not matched to a gene. CDR3 length: 16 residues. The CDR3 DNA reads as TGCGCCAGCACCCATCGACAGGGCCTTTCCTACAATGAGCAGTTCTTC. Translated, it gives CASTHRQGLSYNEQFF.

This chain links TRBV28 with TRBJ2-5, with 8 bases aligning to TRBD2. In germline, CDR1 is MDHEN, CDR2 SYDVKM. The CDR3 has 15 amino acids. J lost 13 bases, V lost 1 base, and 14 bases had no gene match. As DNA, the CDR3 is TGTGCCAGCAGTTTATATAGGGGAAAATTCCGGGAGGGGTACTTC. Protein: CASSLYRGKFREGYF.

V is TRBV7-9 and J is TRBJ2-1; 14 bases are a match to TRBD2. CDR1 and CDR2 from the germline V gene are SEHNR and FQNEAQ (reference sequence). The V gene end was trimmed by 2 bases and the J gene end by 7 bases; junction bases not matched to a gene: 7. This CDR3 is 17 amino acids long. CDR3 in DNA: TGTGCCAGCAGCTTAAGGGGTGGGACTAGCGGGGGAAATGAGCAGTTCTTC. Translated: CASSLRGGTSGGNEQFF.

V usage is TRBV10-3 and J usage is TRBJ1-4, with D hard to call. This CDR3 has 15 amino acids. From germline, CDR1 is ENHRY and CDR2 SYGVKD. Trimming took 0 bases from V and 0 from J, leaving 5 bases between them. CDR3 nucleotide sequence: TGTGCCATCAGTGAGTCGTCTGCAACTAATGAAAAACTGTTTTTT. Amino acids: CAISESSATNEKLFF.

V usage is TRBV7-2 and J usage is TRBJ1-5; TRBD1 aligns across 7 bases. Trimming at V came to 6 bases and at J to 0 bases, leaving 8 bases not matched to a gene. This CDR3 region has 16 residues. CDR1 is SGHTA, CDR2 FQGNSA, per germline. The CDR3 DNA is TGTGCCAGCAGAATGGAGACAGGGAATAGCAATCAGCCCCAGCATTTT. Its translation is CASRMETGNSNQPQHF.

The chain combines TRBV10-3 with TRBJ1-5, with D possibly matching TRBD1 (6 bases). The germline gives CDR1 ENHRY, CDR2 SYGVKD. The ends were cut back, 5 bases at V and 7 bases at J, with 12 bases in the middle. The CDR3 has 13 amino acids. Written as DNA, the CDR3 is TGTGCCATCAGTCCATTGGACAGCCAGCCCCAGCATTTT. Translating it yields CAISPLDSQPQHF.

The chain carries TRBV11-2 and TRBJ1-2; TRBD1 is a possible D gene (6 bases). This CDR3 comprises 15 residues. The V end lost 5 bases, the J end lost 5 bases, and 18 bases lay between the germline ends. Germline V lookup: CDR1 SGHAT, CDR2 FQNNGV. CDR3 region: CASSPGQTPGYGYTF. CDR3 DNA: TGTGCCAGCAGCCCAGGACAGACCCCTGGGTATGGCTACACCTTC.

This clone was seen a handful of times. This chain links TRBV4-2 with TRBJ2-3; tentatively, D is TRBD2 (8 bases). CDR1 and CDR2 (germline): LGHNA, YNFKEQ. Trimming removed 4 bases from V and 6 bases from J, with 20 bases in between. The CDR3 sequence is 16 residues long. The CDR3 DNA reads as TGTGCCAGCAGCCCCTCTCCGACGGGAGGGGGCGATACGCAGTATTTT. Amino acid sequence: CASSPSPTGGGDTQYF.

V is TRBV28 and J is TRBJ1-1, with D possibly matching TRBD1 (6 bases). V was shortened by 1 base and J by 4 bases, with 16 bases between the two germline ends. This CDR3 region has 16 residues. Germline V CDR1 and CDR2: MDHEN, SYDVKM. The CDR3 DNA reads TGTGCCAGCAGTTTATCGCCCAGGGGATTGTTCACTGAAGCTTTCTTT. This encodes CASSLSPRGLFTEAFF.

The chain links TRBV27 to TRBJ1-1; 7 nucleotides line up with TRBD1. Germline V gives CDR1 MNHEY, CDR2 SMNVEV (reference sequence). Losses at the gene ends were 5 bases for V and 7 bases for J; bases not matched to a gene: 13. The CDR3 is made up of 15 amino acids. CDR3 nucleotide sequence: TGTGCCAGCAGTCATCGACAGGGAAGGCAAGGTGAAGCTTTCTTT. Translation: CASSHRQGRQGEAFF.

The chain recombines TRBV5-5 with TRBJ2-1; 7 bases are shared with TRBD2. CDR3 length: 17 residues. V lost 1 base and J lost 0; bases outside the gene matches: 7. Germline assignment: CDR1 SGHKS and CDR2 YYEKEE (reference sequence). The CDR3 spells CASSLRLADSSYNEQFF. The CDR3, as DNA: TGTGCCAGCAGCTTGAGGCTAGCGGATAGCTCCTACAATGAGCAGTTCTTC. Variable domain in full (rest from reference TRBV5-5 and TRBJ2-1): DAGVTQSPTHLIKTRGQQVTLRCSPISGHKSVSWYQQVLGQGPQFIFQYYEKEERGRGNFPDRFSARQFPNYSSELNVNALLLGDSALYLCASSLRLADSSYNEQFFGPGTRLTVL.

The chain recombines TRBV2 with TRBJ2-5; TRBD1 aligns across 10 bases. CDR1 is SNHLY, CDR2 FYNNEI, per germline. With 5 bases clipped from V and 4 bases from J, the junction kept 10 bases outside the gene matches. This CDR3 spans 16 amino acids. The CDR3 protein is CASSTRQGAKRETQYF. In DNA form, the CDR3 reads TGTGCCAGCAGTACCAGACAGGGGGCAAAAAGAGAGACCCAGTACTTC. The full variable domain, its missing parts supplied by reference TRBV2 and TRBJ2-5, is EPEVTQTPSHQVTQMGQEVILRCVPISNHLYFYWYRQILGQKVEFLVSFYNNEISEKSEIFDDQFSVERPDGSNFTLKIRSTKLEDSAMYFCASSTRQGAKRETQYFGPGTRLLVL.

The chain couples TRBV7-9 to TRBJ2-1, with 7 positions matching TRBD2. The ends lost 0 bases at V and 12 bases at J; junction bases unmatched: 14. The CDR3 extends over 16 amino acids. Germline V lookup: CDR1 SEHNR, CDR2 FQNEAQ (reference sequence). In DNA, the CDR3 is TGTGCCAGCAGCTTAGCGCCCCTCCGAGGGAGGGCCGGGCAGTTCTTC. This gives the protein CASSLAPLRGRAGQFF. The full variable domain, rest sourced from reference TRBV7-9 and TRBJ2-1, is DTGVSQNPRHKITKRGQNVTFRCDPISEHNRLYWYRQTLGQGPEFLTYFQNEAQLEKSRLLSDRFSAERPKGSFSTLEIQRTEQGDSAMYLCASSLAPLRGRAGQFFGPGTRLTVL.

The rearrangement links TRBV29-1 to TRBJ2-1; D is possibly TRBD2 (5 bases). This CDR3 is built from 12 residues. Trimming removed 5 bases from V and 3 bases from J, with 8 bases in between. CDR1 is SQVTM, CDR2 ANQGSEA, per germline. The CDR3 spells CSVQRSYNEQFF. In nucleotides, the CDR3 is TGCAGCGTTCAGCGGAGCTACAATGAGCAGTTCTTC.

This chain joins TRBV18 and TRBJ2-1, with TRBD1 matching 7 bases. The CDR3 loop spans 15 amino acids. Germline V lookup: CDR1 KGHSH, CDR2 LQKENI. V shed 3 bases, J shed 0 bases, and the junction held 2 bases outside the gene matches. CDR3 sequence (DNA): TGTGCCAGCTCACCCGGGACAGTCTCCTACAATGAGCAGTTCTTC. Translated, it gives CASSPGTVSYNEQFF.

The DNA for the CDR3 is TGTGCCAGCTCACTCGACCGGGACAGAAACTATGGCTACACCTTC. It is translated as CASSLDRDRNYGYTF. The rearrangement joins TRBV18 to TRBJ1-2, with TRBD1 matching over 7 bases. The junction had 7 bases not matched to a gene; V was cut back by 4 bases and J by 2 bases. The V gene's germline CDR1 is KGHSH and CDR2 LQKENI. The length of the CDR3 is 15 residues.

The J gene is TRBJ1-5, the V gene TRBV6-5; TRBD1 matches 7 bases. Trimming removed 6 bases from V and 3 bases from J; junction bases left unmatched: 8. The CDR3 is 15 amino acids. CDR1 is MNHEY, CDR2 SVGAGI, per germline. CDR3 amino acids: CASRVHRGDNQPQHF. CDR3 nucleotide sequence: TGTGCCAGCAGGGTCCACAGGGGAGACAATCAGCCCCAGCATTTT.

On this clone itself: Distinct nucleotide sequences in the sample also encode this CDR3. The rearrangement joins TRBV28 to TRBJ1-2; no definite D call. The CDR3 extends over 15 amino acids. V was trimmed by 5 bases and J by 5 bases, leaving 18 bases between them. CDR1 and CDR2 (germline): MDHEN, SYDVKM. The DNA for the CDR3 is TGTGCCAGCAGTCCTCCCCTAGGTCGAGGTTATGGCTACACCTTC. Protein: CASSPPLGRGYGYTF.